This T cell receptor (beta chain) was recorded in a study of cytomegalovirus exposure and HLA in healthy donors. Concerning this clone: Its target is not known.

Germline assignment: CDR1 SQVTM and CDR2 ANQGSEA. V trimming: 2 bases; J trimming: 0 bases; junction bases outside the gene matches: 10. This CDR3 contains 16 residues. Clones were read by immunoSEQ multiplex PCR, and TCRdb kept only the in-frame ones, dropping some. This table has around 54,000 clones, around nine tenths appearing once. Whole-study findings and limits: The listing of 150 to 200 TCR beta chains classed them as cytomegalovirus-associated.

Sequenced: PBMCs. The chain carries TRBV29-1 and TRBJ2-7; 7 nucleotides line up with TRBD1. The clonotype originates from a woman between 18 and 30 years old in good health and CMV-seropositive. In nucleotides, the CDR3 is TGCAGCGTTGAACTCGCGGACAGGATAGACTCCTACGAGCAGTACTTC. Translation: CSVELADRIDSYEQYF.